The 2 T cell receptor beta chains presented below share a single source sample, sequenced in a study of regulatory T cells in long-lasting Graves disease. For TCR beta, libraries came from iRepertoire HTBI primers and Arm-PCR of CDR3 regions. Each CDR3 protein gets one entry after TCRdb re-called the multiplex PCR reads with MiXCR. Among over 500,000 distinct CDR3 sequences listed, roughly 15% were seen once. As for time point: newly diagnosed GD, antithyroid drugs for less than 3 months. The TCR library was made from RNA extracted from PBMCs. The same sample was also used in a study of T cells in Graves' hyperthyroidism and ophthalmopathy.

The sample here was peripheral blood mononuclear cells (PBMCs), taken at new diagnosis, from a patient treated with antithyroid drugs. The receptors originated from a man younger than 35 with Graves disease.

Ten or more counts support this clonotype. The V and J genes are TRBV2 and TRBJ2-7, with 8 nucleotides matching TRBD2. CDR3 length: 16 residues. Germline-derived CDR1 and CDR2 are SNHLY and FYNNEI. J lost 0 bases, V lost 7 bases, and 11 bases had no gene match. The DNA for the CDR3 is TGTGCCAGCACCTTTCTGGGTGGGACTAGCTCCTACGAGCAGTACTTC. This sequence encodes CASTFLGGTSSYEQYF. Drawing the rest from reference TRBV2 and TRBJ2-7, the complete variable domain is EPEVTQTPSHQVTQMGQEVILRCVPISNHLYFYWYRQILGQKVEFLVSFYNNEISEKSEIFDDQFSVERPDGSNFTLKIRSTKLEDSAMYFCASTFLGGTSSYEQYFGPGTRLTVT.

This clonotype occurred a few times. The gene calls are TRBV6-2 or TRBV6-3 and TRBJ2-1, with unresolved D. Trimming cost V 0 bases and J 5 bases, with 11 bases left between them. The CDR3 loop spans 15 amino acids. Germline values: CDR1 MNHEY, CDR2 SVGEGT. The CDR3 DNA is TGTGCCAGCAGTTACTCGACCGGTAGGAACAATGAGCAGTTCTTC. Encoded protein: CASSYSTGRNNEQFF.